Listed here are 14 T cell receptor beta chains from one sample, sequenced in a study of control samples from healthy donors and cancer patients (dated by TCRdb to about 2020). Library construction relied on the immunoSEQ multiplex PCR assay. Imported from immuneACCESS, the table was reduced by TCRdb to in-frame sequences with V and J called. These copies leave out some clones; in studies compared against another copy, an unresolved V gene accounts for under half, and the cause of the remainder is not known. The sample table holds around 180,000 clones, of which around 90% were seen once. Of the sample, about 2.1% is held by the ten largest clones. Sequenced material: blood. All receptors come from a woman aged 35 to 49 in good health.

V is TRBV20-1 and J is TRBJ2-1, with no clear D. Germline V gene sequence: CDR1 DFQATT, CDR2 SNEGSKA (reference sequence). Trimming removed 6 bases from V and 8 bases from J, with 8 bases in between. The CDR3 has 10 residues. The CDR3 region is CSADSYEQFF. In DNA, the CDR3 is TGCAGTGCCGATAGCTATGAGCAGTTCTTC.

V is TRBV2 and J is TRBJ2-2; possibly TRBD2 for D (6 bases). V lost 6 bases and J 3 bases, leaving 8 bases between the germline ends. The germline gives CDR1 SNHLY, CDR2 FYNNEI. This CDR3 comprises 13 residues. Here the CDR3 reads CASRGDYTGELFF. For the CDR3, the DNA is TGTGCCAGCAGGGGGGACTACACCGGGGAGCTGTTTTTT.

The rearrangement uses TRBV7-8 and TRBJ1-4, with D possibly matching TRBD1 (5 bases). V lost 10 bases and J 4 bases, leaving 13 bases between the germline ends. CDR1 is SGHVS, CDR2 FQNEAQ, per germline. This CDR3 region has 13 residues. CDR3 residues: CATSGLSNEKLFF. The CDR3 DNA reads as TGTGCCACTTCGGGACTTAGTAATGAAAAACTGTTTTTT.

V is TRBV2 and J is TRBJ1-1, with D possibly being TRBD1 (5 bases). CDR3 length: 14 amino acids. V lost 7 bases, J lost 1 base, and 13 bases lay in between. Germline loops: CDR1 SNHLY, CDR2 FYNNEI. The DNA of the CDR3 is TGTGCCAGCAATCTGGAGAGGGGGAACACTGAAGCTTTCTTT. Protein product: CASNLERGNTEAFF.

The V and J genes are TRBV4-1 and TRBJ1-4; D perhaps matches TRBD1 (5 bases). Deletions cut 0 bases from V and 10 bases from J, with 15 bases between. This CDR3 region has 15 residues. The germline CDR1 and CDR2 sequences are MGHRA and YSYEKL. This chain's CDR3 is CASSQEQGAKRKLFF. The CDR3 nucleotides read TGCGCCAGCAGCCAAGAACAAGGGGCGAAGCGAAAACTGTTTTTT.

The chain couples TRBV12-5 to TRBJ1-1; D is ambiguous. CDR1 is LGHNT and CDR2 is FRNRAP in the germline V gene. V gave up 1 base and J gave up 1 base, with 10 bases separating them. CDR3 size: 15 residues. CDR3 protein: CASGLAHLPNTEAFF. The CDR3 bases are TGTGCTAGTGGTTTGGCTCATCTCCCGAACACTGAAGCTTTCTTT.

The V gene is TRBV7-2, the J gene TRBJ1-2; a weak D match, TRBD1 (5 bases). Germline assignment: CDR1 SGHTA and CDR2 FQGNSA. This CDR3 has 13 residues. The ends were cut back, 0 bases at V and 5 bases at J, with 7 bases in the middle. The CDR3 bases are TGTGCCAGCAGCTTAGCTCGGGGGTATGGCTACACCTTC. As protein: CASSLARGYGYTF.

The V and J genes are TRBV19 and TRBJ1-2; 9 bases map to TRBD1. V lost 6 bases to trimming and J lost 4 bases; unmatched junction nucleotides: 3. This CDR3 spans 13 amino acids. Germline assignment: CDR1 LNHDA and CDR2 SQIVND (reference sequence). In DNA, the CDR3 is TGTGCCAGTAGGGACAGGGGCGCCTATGGCTACACCTTC. It translates to CASRDRGAYGYTF.

This clone was seen a single time. The chain links TRBV7-9 to TRBJ2-3; 9 bases map to TRBD1. The V and J ends lost 4 bases and 0 bases, in that order; junction bases with no gene match: 8. The CDR3 length is 17 residues. From germline, CDR1 is SEHNR and CDR2 FQNEAQ (reference sequence). The CDR3 loop reads CASSSTRTGASTDTQYF. Written as DNA, the CDR3 is TGTGCCAGCAGCTCCACTAGGACAGGGGCAAGCACAGATACGCAGTATTTT.

This chain uses TRBV13 with TRBJ2-5; D may be TRBD1 or TRBD2 (6 bases each). Per the germline V gene, CDR1 is PRHDT and CDR2 is FYEKMQ (reference sequence). CDR3 size: 14 residues. Trimming removed 1 base at V and 5 bases at J, with 11 bases between. The CDR3 region has the DNA TGTGCCAGCAGCTTAGAACGGGGGCCTGAGACCCAGTACTTC. This sequence encodes CASSLERGPETQYF. The full variable domain, with the rest looked up from reference TRBV13 and TRBJ2-5, is AAGVIQSPRHLIKEKRETATLKCYPIPRHDTVYWYQQGPGQDPQFLISFYEKMQSDKGSIPDRFSAQQFSDYHSELNMSSLELGDSALYFCASSLERGPETQYFGPGTRLLVL.

The count of this clone is one. This chain connects TRBV6-6 to TRBJ2-7; no clear D gene. The V gene's germline CDR1 is MNHNY and CDR2 SVGAGI (reference sequence). The V gene lost 6 bases and the J gene lost 5 bases, with 14 bases spanning the gap. The CDR3 extends over 13 amino acids. In DNA form, the CDR3 reads TGTGCCAGCAGCCCGGACCTACTCCACGAGCAGTACTTC. Protein sequence: CASSPDLLHEQYF.

The chain uses TRBV24-1 and TRBJ2-5; 12 bases line up with TRBD2. This CDR3 spans 17 amino acids. V shed 4 bases and J 0 bases; nucleotides not matched to a gene: 5. The germline V gene encodes CDR1 KGHDR and CDR2 SFDVKD. The CDR3 DNA reads TGTGCCACCAGTGACTCGGCTAGCGGGGGGGACCAAGAGACCCAGTACTTC. It encodes CATSDSASGGDQETQYF.

The chain is built from TRBV5-1 and TRBJ2-3; 8 bases are a match to TRBD1. This CDR3 is built from 15 residues. V shed 2 bases and J 4 bases; nucleotides not matched to a gene: 6. CDR1 is SGHRS and CDR2 is YFSETQ in the germline V gene. CDR3: CASSLRTGRSDTQYF. CDR3 in DNA: TGCGCCAGCAGCTTACGGACAGGGAGGTCAGATACGCAGTATTTT.

V and J are TRBV4-1 and TRBJ2-1, with D tentatively TRBD1 (5 bases). Germline loops: CDR1 MGHRA, CDR2 YSYEKL. The V end was cut by 0 bases, the J end by 4 bases, with 19 bases between. This CDR3 spans 18 amino acids. DNA of the CDR3: TGCGCCAGCAGCCAAGATCCTCCCGGAGACAGTGTATACAATGAGCAGTTCTTC. This translates into CASSQDPPGDSVYNEQFF.